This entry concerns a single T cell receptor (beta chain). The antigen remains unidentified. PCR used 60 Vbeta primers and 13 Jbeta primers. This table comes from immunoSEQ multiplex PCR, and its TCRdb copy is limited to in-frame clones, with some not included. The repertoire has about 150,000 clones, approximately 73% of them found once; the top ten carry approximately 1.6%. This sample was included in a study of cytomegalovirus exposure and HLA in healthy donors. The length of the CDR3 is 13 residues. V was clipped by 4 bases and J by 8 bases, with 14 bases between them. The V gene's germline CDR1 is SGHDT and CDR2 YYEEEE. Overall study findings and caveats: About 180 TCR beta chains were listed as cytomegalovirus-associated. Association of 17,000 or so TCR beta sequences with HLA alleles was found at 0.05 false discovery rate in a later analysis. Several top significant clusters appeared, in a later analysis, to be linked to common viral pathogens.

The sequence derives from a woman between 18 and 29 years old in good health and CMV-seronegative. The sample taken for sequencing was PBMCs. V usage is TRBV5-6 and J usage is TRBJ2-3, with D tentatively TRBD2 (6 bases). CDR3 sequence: CASSRDSSSTQYF. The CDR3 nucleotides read TGTGCCAGCAGCAGGGACTCCTCAAGTACGCAGTATTTT.